The entry below describes one T cell receptor (beta chain). The source of the sample is a study of blood T cell repertoires in COVID-19. Study information: Collection of acute and convalescent COVID-19 samples took place in the United States, Italy and Spain. Sources were T cells, B-cell-depleted T cells, or PBMCs; the material itself was cDNA or gDNA.

In the source study's methods: Researchers report that nucleated cell counts were estimated from reference gene primer amplification. Profiling relied on immunoSEQ multiplex PCR, and the TCRdb table lists in-frame clones only, not all of them. The DNA was the basis for D and trimming; V, J and clone size are from that table. The sample has approximately 160,000 clones; approximately 90% are singletons. Germline CDR1 is MNHNY and CDR2 is SVGAGI (reference sequence). V shed 10 bases and J shed 9 bases, with 19 bases lying between them. This CDR3 has 14 residues. The sample taken for sequencing was peripheral blood. This TCR came from a man aged 50-59 years with acute or convalescent COVID-19. V and J are TRBV6-6 and TRBJ1-6; the D is unclear. CDR3 residues: CATNDGVTGSPLHF. In DNA form, the CDR3 reads TGTGCCACCAACGATGGCGTAACGGGTTCACCCCTCCACTTT.